This T cell receptor beta chain was identified during a study of human T cells and chemical hapten exposure. Study at large: Predominantly women, the patients had alopecia areata, totalis or universalis. The study, taken as a whole, reports: There was alopecia in the donors, so their immune response may differ from that of healthy people.

CDR3 size: 15 residues. Trimming cost V 2 bases and J 2 bases; bases outside gene matches: 5. The germline V gene has CDR1 ENHRY and CDR2 SYGVKD. This clonotype was observed a handful of times. Its target is unknown. Via MiXCR, TCRdb re-called the RACE reads, giving one row per CDR3 protein. The sample lists about 140,000 distinct CDR3 sequences; about 11% were seen once. As for time point: patch test 2, 6 weeks after DPC sensitization. The treatment is: therapeutic diphenylcyclopropenone sensitization with weekly scalp DPC. The clonotype comes from a woman aged 45 to 65 with alopecia areata. Some clones in this sample may be carry-over from other donors' samples. This chain joins TRBV10-3 and TRBJ2-7; 8 nucleotides align to TRBD1. The sequencing used whole blood, collected in connection with sensitization to the hapten diphenylcyclopropenone (DPC). The CDR3 protein is CAISEQDRGTYEQYF. Written as DNA, the CDR3 is TGTGCCATCAGTGAGCAAGACAGGGGTACCTACGAGCAGTACTTC.